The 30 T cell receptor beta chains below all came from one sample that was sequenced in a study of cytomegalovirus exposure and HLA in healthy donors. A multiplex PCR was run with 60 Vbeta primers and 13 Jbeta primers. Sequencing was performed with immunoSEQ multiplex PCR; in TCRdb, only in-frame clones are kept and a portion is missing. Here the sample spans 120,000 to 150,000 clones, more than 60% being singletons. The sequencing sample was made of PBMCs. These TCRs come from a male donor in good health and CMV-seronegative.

For the CDR3, the DNA is TGTGCCAGCAGCCTAAAGTGGGGGGGCACTGAAGCTTTCTTT. Translated, it gives CASSLKWGGTEAFF. The V call is TRBV11-2, the J call TRBJ1-1, with D possibly matching TRBD1 (5 bases). Trimming shortened V by 5 bases and J by 4 bases, and 14 bases separated the two germline ends. The CDR3 contains 14 residues. Looked up from germline, CDR1 is SGHAT and CDR2 is FQNNGV.

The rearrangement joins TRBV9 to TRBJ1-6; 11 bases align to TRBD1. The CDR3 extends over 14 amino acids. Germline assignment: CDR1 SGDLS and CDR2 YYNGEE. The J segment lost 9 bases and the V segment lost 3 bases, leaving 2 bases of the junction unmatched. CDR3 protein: CASSEGQGGSPLHF. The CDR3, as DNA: TGTGCCAGCAGCGAGGGACAGGGGGGTTCACCCCTCCACTTT.

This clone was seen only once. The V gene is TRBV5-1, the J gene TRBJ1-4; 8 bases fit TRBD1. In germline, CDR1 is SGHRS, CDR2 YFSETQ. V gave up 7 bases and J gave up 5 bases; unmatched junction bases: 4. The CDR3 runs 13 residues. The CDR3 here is CASATGENEKLFF. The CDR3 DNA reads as TGCGCCAGCGCGACAGGGGAAAATGAAAAACTGTTTTTT.

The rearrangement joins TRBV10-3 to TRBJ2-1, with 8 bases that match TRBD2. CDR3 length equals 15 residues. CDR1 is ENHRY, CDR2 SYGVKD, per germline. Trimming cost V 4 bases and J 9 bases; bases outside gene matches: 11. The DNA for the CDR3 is TGTGCCATCAGTGTGCGAGCGGGAGATCCGGGTGAGCAGTTCTTC. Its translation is CAISVRAGDPGEQFF.

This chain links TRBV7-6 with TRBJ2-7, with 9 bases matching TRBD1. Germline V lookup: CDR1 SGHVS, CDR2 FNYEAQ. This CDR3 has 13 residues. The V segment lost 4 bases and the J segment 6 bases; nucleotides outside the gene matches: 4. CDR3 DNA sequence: TGTGCCAGCAGCTACATGACAGGGGGCGAGCAGTACTTC. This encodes CASSYMTGGEQYF. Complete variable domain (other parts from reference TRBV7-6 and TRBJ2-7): GAGVSQSPRYKVTKRGQDVALRCDPISGHVSLYWYRQALGQGPEFLTYFNYEAQQDKSGLPNDRFSAERPEGSISTLTIQRTEQRDSAMYRCASSYMTGGEQYFGPGTRLTVT.

This CDR3 is CAISGGGLAKNIQYF. The CDR3 DNA follows: TGTGCCATCAGTGGCGGGGGACTAGCCAAAAACATTCAGTACTTC. This chain uses TRBV10-3 with TRBJ2-4; 7 bases line up with TRBD2. The V segment lost 4 bases and the J segment 0 bases; nucleotides outside the gene matches: 3. The CDR3 consists of 15 residues. The germline CDR1 and CDR2 sequences are ENHRY and SYGVKD.

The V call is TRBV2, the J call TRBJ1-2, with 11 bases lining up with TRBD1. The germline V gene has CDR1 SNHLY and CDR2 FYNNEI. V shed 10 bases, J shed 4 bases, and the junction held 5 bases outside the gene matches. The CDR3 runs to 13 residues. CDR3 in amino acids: CATPDRGPYGYTF. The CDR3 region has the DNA TGTGCCACCCCGGACAGGGGGCCCTATGGCTACACCTTC.

CDR3 in amino acids: CASSISGTGDYEQYF. Here the CDR3 DNA reads TGTGCCAGCTCTATCTCCGGGACAGGGGACTACGAGCAGTACTTC. This sequence joins TRBV6-5 and TRBJ2-7, with 10 bases that match TRBD1. Germline values: CDR1 MNHEY, CDR2 SVGAGI. V lost 8 bases and J lost 3; bases outside the gene matches: 10. The CDR3 has 15 amino acids.

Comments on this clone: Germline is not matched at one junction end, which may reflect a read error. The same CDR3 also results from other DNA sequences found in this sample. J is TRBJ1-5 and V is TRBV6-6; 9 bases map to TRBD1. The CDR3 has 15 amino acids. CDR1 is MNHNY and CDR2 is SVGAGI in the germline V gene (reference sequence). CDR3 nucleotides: TGTGCCAGCACCCAAGGGACAGGGAACAATCAGCCCCAGCATTTC. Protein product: CASTQGTGNNQPQHF.

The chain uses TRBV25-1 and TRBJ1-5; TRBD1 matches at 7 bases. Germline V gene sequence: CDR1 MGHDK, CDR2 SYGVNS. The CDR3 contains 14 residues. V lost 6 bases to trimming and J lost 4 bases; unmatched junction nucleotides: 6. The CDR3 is CASRLTGRNQPQHF. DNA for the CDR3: TGTGCCAGCAGGCTGACAGGGCGAAATCAGCCCCAGCATTTT.

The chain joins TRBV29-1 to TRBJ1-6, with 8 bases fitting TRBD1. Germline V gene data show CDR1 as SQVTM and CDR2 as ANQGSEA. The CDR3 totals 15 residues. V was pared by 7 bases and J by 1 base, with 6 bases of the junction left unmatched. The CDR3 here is CSARTGSSYNSPLHF. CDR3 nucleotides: TGCAGCGCCCGGACAGGGAGTTCCTATAATTCACCCCTCCACTTT.

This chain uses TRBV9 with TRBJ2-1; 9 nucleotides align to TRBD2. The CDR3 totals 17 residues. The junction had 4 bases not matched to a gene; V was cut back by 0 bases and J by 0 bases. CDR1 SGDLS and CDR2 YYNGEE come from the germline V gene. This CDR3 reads CASSVVGRGGSYNEQFF. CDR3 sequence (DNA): TGTGCCAGCAGCGTAGTCGGGCGGGGGGGCTCCTACAATGAGCAGTTCTTC.

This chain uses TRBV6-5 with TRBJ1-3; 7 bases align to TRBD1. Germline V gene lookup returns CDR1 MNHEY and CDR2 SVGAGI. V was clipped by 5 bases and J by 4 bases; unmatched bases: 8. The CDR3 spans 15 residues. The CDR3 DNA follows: TGTGCCAGCAGTCGACAGGGTCGAGAAGGAAACACCATATATTTT. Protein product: CASSRQGREGNTIYF.

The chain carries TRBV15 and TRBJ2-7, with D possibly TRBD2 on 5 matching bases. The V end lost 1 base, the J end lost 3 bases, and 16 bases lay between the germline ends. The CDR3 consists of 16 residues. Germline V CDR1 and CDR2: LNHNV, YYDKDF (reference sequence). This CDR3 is CATSRVEGGRIYEQYF. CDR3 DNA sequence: TGTGCCACCAGCAGAGTAGAAGGAGGACGGATCTACGAGCAGTACTTC.

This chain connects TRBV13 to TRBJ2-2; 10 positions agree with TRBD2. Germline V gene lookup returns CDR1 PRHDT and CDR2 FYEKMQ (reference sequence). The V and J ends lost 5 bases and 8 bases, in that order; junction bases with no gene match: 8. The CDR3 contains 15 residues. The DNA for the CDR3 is TGTGCCAGCAGCCAGCAGCGGGGGGGCCCTGGGGAGCTGTTTTTT. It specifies CASSQQRGGPGELFF.

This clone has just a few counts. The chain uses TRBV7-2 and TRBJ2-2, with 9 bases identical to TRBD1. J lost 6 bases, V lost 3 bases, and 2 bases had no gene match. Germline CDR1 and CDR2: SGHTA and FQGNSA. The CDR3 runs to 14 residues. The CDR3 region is CASSLDRGAGELFF. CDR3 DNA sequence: TGTGCCAGCAGCTTGGACAGGGGTGCCGGGGAGCTGTTTTTT.

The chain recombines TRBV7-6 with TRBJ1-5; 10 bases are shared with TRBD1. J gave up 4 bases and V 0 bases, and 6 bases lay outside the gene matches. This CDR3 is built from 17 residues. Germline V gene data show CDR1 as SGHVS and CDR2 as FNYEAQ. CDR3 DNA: TGTGCCAGCAGCTTAGCAGGGACAGGGGCCCCTAATCAGCCCCAGCATTTT. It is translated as CASSLAGTGAPNQPQHF.

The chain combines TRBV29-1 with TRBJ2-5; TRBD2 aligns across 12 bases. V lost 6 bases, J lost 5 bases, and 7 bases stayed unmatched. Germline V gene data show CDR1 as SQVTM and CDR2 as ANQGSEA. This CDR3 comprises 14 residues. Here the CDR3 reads CSVLGLAGMETQYF. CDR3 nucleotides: TGCAGCGTCCTCGGACTAGCGGGAATGGAGACCCAGTACTTC.

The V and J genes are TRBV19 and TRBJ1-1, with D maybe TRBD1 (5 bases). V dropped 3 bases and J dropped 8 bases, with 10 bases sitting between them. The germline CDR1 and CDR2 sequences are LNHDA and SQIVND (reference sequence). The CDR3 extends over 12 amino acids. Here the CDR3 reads CASSIPRAEAFF. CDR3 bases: TGTGCCAGTAGTATTCCCAGGGCAGAAGCTTTCTTT.

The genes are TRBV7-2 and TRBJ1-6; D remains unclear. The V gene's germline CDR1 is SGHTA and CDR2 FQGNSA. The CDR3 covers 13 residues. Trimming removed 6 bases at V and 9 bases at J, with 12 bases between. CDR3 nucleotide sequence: TGTGCCAGCAGGAGCGACCGGGGTTCACCCCTCCACTTT. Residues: CASRSDRGSPLHF.

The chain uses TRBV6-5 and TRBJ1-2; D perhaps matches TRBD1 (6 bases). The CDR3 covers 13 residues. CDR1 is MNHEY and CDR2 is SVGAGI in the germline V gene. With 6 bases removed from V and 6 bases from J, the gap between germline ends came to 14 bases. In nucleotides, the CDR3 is TGTGCCAGCAGCCCTGGGGGGGCAGATGGCTACACCTTC. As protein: CASSPGGADGYTF.

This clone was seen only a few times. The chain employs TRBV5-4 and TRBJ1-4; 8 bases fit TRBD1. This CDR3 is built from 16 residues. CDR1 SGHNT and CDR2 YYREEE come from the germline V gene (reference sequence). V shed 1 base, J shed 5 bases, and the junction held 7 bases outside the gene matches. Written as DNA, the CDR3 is TGTGCCAGCAGCTTGCTCGGACAGGGCCTGAATGAAAAACTGTTTTTT. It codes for CASSLLGQGLNEKLFF.

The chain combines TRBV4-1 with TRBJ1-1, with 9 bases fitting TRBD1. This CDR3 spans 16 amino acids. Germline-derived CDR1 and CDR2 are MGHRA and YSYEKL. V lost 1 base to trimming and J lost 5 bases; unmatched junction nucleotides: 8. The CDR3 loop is CASSQGGGQGRTEAFF. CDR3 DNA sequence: TGCGCCAGCAGCCAAGGAGGGGGACAGGGAAGGACTGAAGCTTTCTTT.

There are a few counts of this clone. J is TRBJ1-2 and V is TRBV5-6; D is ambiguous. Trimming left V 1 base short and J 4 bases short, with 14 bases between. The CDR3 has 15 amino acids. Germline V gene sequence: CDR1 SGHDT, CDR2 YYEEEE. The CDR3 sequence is CASSLSLTPSYGYTF. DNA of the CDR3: TGTGCCAGCAGCTTGTCATTGACACCGTCCTATGGCTACACCTTC.

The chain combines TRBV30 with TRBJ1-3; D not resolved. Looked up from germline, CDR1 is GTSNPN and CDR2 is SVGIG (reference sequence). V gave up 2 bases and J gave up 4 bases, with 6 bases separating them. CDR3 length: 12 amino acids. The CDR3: CAWSFVGNTIYF. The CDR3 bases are TGTGCCTGGAGTTTTGTAGGAAACACCATATATTTT.

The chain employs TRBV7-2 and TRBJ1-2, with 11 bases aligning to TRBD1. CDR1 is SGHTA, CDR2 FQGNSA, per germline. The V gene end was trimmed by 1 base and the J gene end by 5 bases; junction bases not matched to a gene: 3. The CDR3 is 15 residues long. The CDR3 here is CASSLGDRGLYGYTF. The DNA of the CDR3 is TGTGCCAGCAGCTTAGGGGACAGGGGGTTGTATGGCTACACCTTC.

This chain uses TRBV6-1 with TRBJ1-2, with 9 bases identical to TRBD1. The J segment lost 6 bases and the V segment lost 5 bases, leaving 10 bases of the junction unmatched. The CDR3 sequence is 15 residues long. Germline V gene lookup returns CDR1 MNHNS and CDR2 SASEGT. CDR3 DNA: TGTGCCAGCAGTCCCCGGACAGGGGAGTTCGATGGCTACACCTTC. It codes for CASSPRTGEFDGYTF.

The CDR3 loop is CASSITGLNQPQHF. CDR3 sequence (DNA): TGTGCCAGTAGTATTACGGGTCTTAATCAGCCCCAGCATTTT. This chain links TRBV19 with TRBJ1-5, with D unclear. The CDR3 runs 14 residues. Germline assignment: CDR1 LNHDA and CDR2 SQIVND (reference sequence). V lost 3 bases to trimming and J lost 4 bases, with 10 bases between them.

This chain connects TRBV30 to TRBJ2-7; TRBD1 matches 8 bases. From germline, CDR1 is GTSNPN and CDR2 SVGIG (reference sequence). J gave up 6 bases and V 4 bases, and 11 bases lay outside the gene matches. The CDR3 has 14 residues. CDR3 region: CAWTIQGVRPEQYF. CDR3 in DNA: TGTGCCTGGACGATACAGGGGGTACGACCCGAGCAGTACTTC.

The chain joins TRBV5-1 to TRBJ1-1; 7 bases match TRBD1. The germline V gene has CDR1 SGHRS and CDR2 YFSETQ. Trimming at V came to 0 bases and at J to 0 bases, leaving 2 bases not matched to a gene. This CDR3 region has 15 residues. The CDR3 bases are TGCGCCAGCAGCTTGGGGGACAGTATGAACACTGAAGCTTTCTTT. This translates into CASSLGDSMNTEAFF.